These T cell receptor beta chains were read from a single sample in a study of shared clonotypes between healthy human individuals. Some clones are missing from TCRdb's copy, which holds only in-frame ones; the method was immunoSEQ multiplex PCR. Of about 2.4 million clones in the sample, 93% were seen once. Sequencing used naive CD4+ T cells from PBMCs. The receptors were gathered from a man between 18 and 35 years old in good health. Some clones in this sample may be carry-over from other donors' samples. The CDR3 runs from the conserved cysteine through the conserved F or W. Fields, in order: V gene, D gene, J gene, clone size, CDR3 DNA, CDR3 protein. The D gene is left open where the match is weak. Size is omitted from some rows. Given values are once, few, many or a class for expanded clones.

v_call: TRBV5-1
d_call: TRBD1
j_call: TRBJ2-5
clone_size: once
cdr3_nt: TGCGCCAGCAGCGGGGGAACAACAGGGGGCCGGGAGACCCAGTACTTC
cdr3_aa: CASSGGTTGGRETQYF

v_call: TRBV9
d_call: TRBD2
j_call: TRBJ2-7
clone_size: -
cdr3_nt: TGTGCCAGCAGCGTAGATGGCGGGAGGGCCGGGGAGCAGTACTTC
cdr3_aa: CASSVDGGRAGEQYF

v_call: TRBV19
d_call: -
j_call: TRBJ1-3
clone_size: -
cdr3_nt: TGTGCCACTCACTCCGCCGGCTCTGGAAACACCATATATTTT
cdr3_aa: CATHSAGSGNTIYF

v_call: TRBV5-6
d_call: -
j_call: TRBJ1-2
clone_size: -
cdr3_nt: TGTGCCAGCAGCCCCCTAGAGGATGGCTACACCTTC
cdr3_aa: CASSPLEDGYTF

v_call: TRBV28
d_call: -
j_call: TRBJ1-5
clone_size: -
cdr3_nt: TGTGCCAGCGCGGGGGCAGAATACAATCAGCCCCAGCATTTT
cdr3_aa: CASAGAEYNQPQHF

v_call: TRBV5-1
d_call: -
j_call: TRBJ1-4
clone_size: -
cdr3_nt: TGCGCCAGCAGCTTGGCGGCAGGGAGTAATGAAAAACTGTTTTTT
cdr3_aa: CASSLAAGSNEKLFF

v_call: TRBV18
d_call: -
j_call: TRBJ1-6
clone_size: -
cdr3_nt: TGTGCCAGCTCAAGAAGGACTCTAGAGTCCTATAATTCACCCCTCCACTTT
cdr3_aa: CASSRRTLESYNSPLHF

v_call: TRBV6-5
d_call: -
j_call: TRBJ1-2
clone_size: -
cdr3_nt: TGTGCCAGCAGTTACAAGGGGCACGGGGGCTATGGCTACACCTTC
cdr3_aa: CASSYKGHGGYGYTF

v_call: TRBV7-2
d_call: -
j_call: TRBJ2-3
clone_size: -
cdr3_nt: TGTGCCAGCAGCTTAGCGAAGGGCTCAGATACGCAGTATTTT
cdr3_aa: CASSLAKGSDTQYF

v_call: TRBV5-4
d_call: -
j_call: TRBJ2-7
clone_size: -
cdr3_nt: TGTGCCAGCAGCTTGCCGTCCGGGACCCCGTATTCATACGAGCAGTACTTC
cdr3_aa: CASSLPSGTPYSYEQYF

v_call: TRBV9
d_call: -
j_call: TRBJ2-2
clone_size: -
cdr3_nt: TGTGCCAGCAGCGTAGTAGGGACCGGGGAGCTGTTTTTT
cdr3_aa: CASSVVGTGELFF

v_call: TRBV15
d_call: -
j_call: TRBJ2-7
clone_size: -
cdr3_nt: TGTGCCACCAGCAGAGAAACGACGGAGCAGTACTTC
cdr3_aa: CATSRETTEQYF

v_call: TRBV10-2
d_call: -
j_call: TRBJ2-2
clone_size: -
cdr3_nt: TGCGCCAGCACGGAGGGCCCGAACACCGGGGAGCTGTTTTTT
cdr3_aa: CASTEGPNTGELFF

v_call: TRBV14
d_call: -
j_call: TRBJ2-3
clone_size: -
cdr3_nt: TGTGCCAGCAGCCAAATCGTGGCGGGACCCCCCCGGGGGCAGTATTTT
cdr3_aa: CASSQIVAGPPRGQYF

v_call: TRBV6-5
d_call: -
j_call: TRBJ2-2
clone_size: -
cdr3_nt: TGTGCCAGCGGAGGGGGCTGGGAAACCGGGGAGCTGTTTTTT
cdr3_aa: CASGGGWETGELFF

v_call: TRBV6-5
d_call: -
j_call: TRBJ1-1
clone_size: -
cdr3_nt: TGTGCCAGCAGTTACTCGGGGGCGTCGGGGGACACTGAAGCTTTCTTT
cdr3_aa: CASSYSGASGDTEAFF

v_call: TRBV27
d_call: -
j_call: TRBJ2-2
clone_size: -
cdr3_nt: TGTGCCAGCAGTTTAATTGTCGGCACCGGGGAGCTGTTTTTT
cdr3_aa: CASSLIVGTGELFF

v_call: TRBV27
d_call: TRBD1
j_call: TRBJ1-1
clone_size: -
cdr3_nt: TGTGCCAGCAGTCCGGGGGACAGGGATACTGAAGCTTTCTTT
cdr3_aa: CASSPGDRDTEAFF

v_call: TRBV7-2
d_call: -
j_call: TRBJ1-2
clone_size: -
cdr3_nt: TGTGCCAGCAGCTTCGGGGAGGGCTATGGCTACACCTTC
cdr3_aa: CASSFGEGYGYTF

v_call: TRBV15
d_call: TRBD2
j_call: TRBJ2-7
clone_size: -
cdr3_nt: TGTGCCACCAGCAGAGTAACAAGCGGGAGGGTTACCTACGAGCAGTACTTC
cdr3_aa: CATSRVTSGRVTYEQYF

v_call: TRBV5-1
d_call: -
j_call: TRBJ1-2
clone_size: -
cdr3_nt: TGCGCCAGCAGCTCCTACGGACCTAACTATGGCTACACCTTC
cdr3_aa: CASSSYGPNYGYTF

v_call: TRBV7-8
d_call: -
j_call: TRBJ2-7
clone_size: -
cdr3_nt: TGTGCCAGCAGCTTAGCCGGGGGCAAGGACGAGCAGTACTTC
cdr3_aa: CASSLAGGKDEQYF

v_call: TRBV18
d_call: -
j_call: TRBJ2-7
clone_size: -
cdr3_nt: TGTGCCAGCTCACCACGTAGCACAGCTCAATACGAGCAGTACTTC
cdr3_aa: CASSPRSTAQYEQYF

v_call: TRBV2
d_call: -
j_call: TRBJ1-2
clone_size: -
cdr3_nt: TGTGCCAGCAGTGAAATGGCCAGGGGATTCGGTGGCTACACCTTC
cdr3_aa: CASSEMARGFGGYTF

v_call: TRBV2
d_call: -
j_call: TRBJ2-7
clone_size: -
cdr3_nt: TGTGCCAGCATAAGGGGTGGTGAGCAGTACTTC
cdr3_aa: CASIRGGEQYF

v_call: TRBV28
d_call: -
j_call: TRBJ2-7
clone_size: -
cdr3_nt: TGTGCCAGCACCACATCTGGGACAACTAAATACGAGCAGTACTTC
cdr3_aa: CASTTSGTTKYEQYF